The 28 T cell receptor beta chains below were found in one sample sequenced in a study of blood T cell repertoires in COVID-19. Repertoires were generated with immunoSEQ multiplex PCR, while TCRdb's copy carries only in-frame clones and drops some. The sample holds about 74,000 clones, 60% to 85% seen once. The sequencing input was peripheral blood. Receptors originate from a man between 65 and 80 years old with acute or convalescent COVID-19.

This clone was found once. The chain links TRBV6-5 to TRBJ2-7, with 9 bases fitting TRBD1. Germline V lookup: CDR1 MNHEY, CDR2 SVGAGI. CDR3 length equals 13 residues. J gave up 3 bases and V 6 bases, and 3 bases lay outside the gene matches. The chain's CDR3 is CASSRTGVYEQYF. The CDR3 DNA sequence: TGTGCCAGCAGCCGGACAGGGGTCTACGAGCAGTACTTC.

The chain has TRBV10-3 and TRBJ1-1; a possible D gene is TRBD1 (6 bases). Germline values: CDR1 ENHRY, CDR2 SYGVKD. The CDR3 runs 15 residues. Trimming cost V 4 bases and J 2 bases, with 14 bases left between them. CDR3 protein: CAISGWGQQNTEAFF. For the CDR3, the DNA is TGTGCCATCAGTGGGTGGGGGCAGCAAAACACTGAAGCTTTCTTT.

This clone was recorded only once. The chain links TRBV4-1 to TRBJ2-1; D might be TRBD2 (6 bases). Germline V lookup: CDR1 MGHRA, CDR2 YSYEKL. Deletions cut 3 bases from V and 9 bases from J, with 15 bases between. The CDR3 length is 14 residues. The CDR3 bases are TGCGCCAGCAGCCAGGGGGAGGCTGTCAGTGAGCAGTTCTTC. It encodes CASSQGEAVSEQFF.

CDR3 region: CASSAQGSGNTIYF. The CDR3 region has the DNA TGCGCCAGCAGCGCACAGGGTTCTGGAAACACCATATATTTT. The chain combines TRBV5-1 with TRBJ1-3; D possibly corresponds to TRBD1 (6 bases). V lost 4 bases to trimming and J lost 1 base, with 9 bases between them. Looked up from germline, CDR1 is SGHRS and CDR2 is YFSETQ. CDR3 length equals 14 residues.

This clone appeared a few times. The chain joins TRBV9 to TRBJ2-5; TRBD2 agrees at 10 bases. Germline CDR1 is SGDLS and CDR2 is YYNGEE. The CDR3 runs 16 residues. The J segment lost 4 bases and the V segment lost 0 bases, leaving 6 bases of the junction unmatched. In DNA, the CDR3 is TGTGCCAGCAGCGTAGGAGCTAGCGGGAGAGGAGAGACCCAGTACTTC. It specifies CASSVGASGRGETQYF.

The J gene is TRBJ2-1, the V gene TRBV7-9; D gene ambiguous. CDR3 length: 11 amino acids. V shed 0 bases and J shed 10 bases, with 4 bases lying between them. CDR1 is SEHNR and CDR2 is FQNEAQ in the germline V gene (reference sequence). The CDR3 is CASSLAEEQFF. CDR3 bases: TGTGCCAGCAGCTTAGCGGAGGAGCAGTTCTTC.

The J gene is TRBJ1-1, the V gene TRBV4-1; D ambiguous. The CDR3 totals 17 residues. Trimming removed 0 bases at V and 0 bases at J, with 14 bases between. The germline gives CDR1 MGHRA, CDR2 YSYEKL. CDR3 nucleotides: TGCGCCAGCAGCCAAGATCCGAGGAGCTATTTGAACACTGAAGCTTTCTTT. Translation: CASSQDPRSYLNTEAFF.

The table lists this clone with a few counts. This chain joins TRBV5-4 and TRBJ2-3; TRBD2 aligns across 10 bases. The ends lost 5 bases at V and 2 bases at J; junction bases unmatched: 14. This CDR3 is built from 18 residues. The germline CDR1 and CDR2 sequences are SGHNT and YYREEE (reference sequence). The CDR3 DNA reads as TGTGCCAGCAGAACCCTAGCGGGAGCAGAAAGCTTCACAGATACGCAGTATTTT. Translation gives CASRTLAGAESFTDTQYF.

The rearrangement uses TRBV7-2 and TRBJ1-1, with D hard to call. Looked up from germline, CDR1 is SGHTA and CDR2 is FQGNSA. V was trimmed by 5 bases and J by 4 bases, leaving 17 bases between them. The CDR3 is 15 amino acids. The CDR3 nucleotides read TGTGCCAGCAGCCCTAGTGGGCTCCGGGGCACTGAAGCTTTCTTT. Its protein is CASSPSGLRGTEAFF.

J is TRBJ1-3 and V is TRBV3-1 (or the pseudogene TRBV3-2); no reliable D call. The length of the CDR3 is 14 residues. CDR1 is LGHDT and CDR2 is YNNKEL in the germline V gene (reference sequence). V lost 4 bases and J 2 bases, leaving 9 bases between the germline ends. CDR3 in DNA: TGTGCCAGCAGCCGAAACTCGCCTGGAAACACCATATATTTT. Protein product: CASSRNSPGNTIYF.

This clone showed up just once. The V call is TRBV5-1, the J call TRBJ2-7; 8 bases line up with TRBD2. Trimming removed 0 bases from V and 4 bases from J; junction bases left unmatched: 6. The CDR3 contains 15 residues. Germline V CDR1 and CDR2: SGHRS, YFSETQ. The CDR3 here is CASSLDTGGPYEQYF. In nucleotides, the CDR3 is TGCGCCAGCAGCTTGGATACGGGAGGGCCATACGAGCAGTACTTC.

CDR3 nucleotide sequence: TGTGCCATCAGCACCGGGACAGGGAGCTCTGGAAACACCATATATTTT. The encoded protein is CAISTGTGSSGNTIYF. V gene TRBV10-3 combines with J gene TRBJ1-3; TRBD1 agrees at 9 bases. The length of the CDR3 is 16 residues. From germline, CDR1 is ENHRY and CDR2 SYGVKD. V lost 6 bases to trimming and J lost 0 bases; unmatched junction nucleotides: 6.

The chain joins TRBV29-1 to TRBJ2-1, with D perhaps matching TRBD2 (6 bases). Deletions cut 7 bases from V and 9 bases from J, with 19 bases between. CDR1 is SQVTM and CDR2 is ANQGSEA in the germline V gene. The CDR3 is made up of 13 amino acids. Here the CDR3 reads CSGGRTDISEQFF. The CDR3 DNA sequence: TGCAGCGGTGGGAGGACTGATATAAGTGAGCAGTTCTTC.

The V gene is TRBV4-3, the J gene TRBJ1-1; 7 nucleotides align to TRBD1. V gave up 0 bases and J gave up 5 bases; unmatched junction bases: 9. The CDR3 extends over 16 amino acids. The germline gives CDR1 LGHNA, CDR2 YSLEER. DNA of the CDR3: TGCGCCAGCAGCCAAGAGGAATCAGGGGGGAAGACTGAAGCTTTCTTT. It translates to CASSQEESGGKTEAFF.

The CDR3 here is CASSLSGSGNEQFF. The CDR3, as DNA: TGTGCCAGCAGCTTAAGCGGGAGCGGTAATGAGCAGTTCTTC. This chain joins TRBV7-3 and TRBJ2-1, with TRBD2 identical over 7 bases. From germline, CDR1 is SGHTA and CDR2 FQGTGA. The J segment lost 7 bases and the V segment lost 1 base, leaving 4 bases of the junction unmatched. The CDR3 has 14 residues.

The CDR3 here is CASSTATGISGYTF. In DNA, the CDR3 is TGTGCCAGTAGTACCGCTACAGGGATCTCTGGCTACACCTTC. This chain uses TRBV19 with TRBJ1-2; D is perhaps TRBD1 (6 bases). In germline, CDR1 is LNHDA, CDR2 SQIVND (reference sequence). V was trimmed by 4 bases and J by 7 bases, leaving 16 bases between them. CDR3 length: 14 residues.

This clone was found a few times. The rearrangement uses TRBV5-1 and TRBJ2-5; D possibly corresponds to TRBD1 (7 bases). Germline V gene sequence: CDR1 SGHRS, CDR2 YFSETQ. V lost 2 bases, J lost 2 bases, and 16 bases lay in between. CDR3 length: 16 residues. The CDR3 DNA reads TGCGCCAGCAGCTTCCGACAGGGAGGCGCTCAAGAGACCCAGTACTTC. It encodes CASSFRQGGAQETQYF.

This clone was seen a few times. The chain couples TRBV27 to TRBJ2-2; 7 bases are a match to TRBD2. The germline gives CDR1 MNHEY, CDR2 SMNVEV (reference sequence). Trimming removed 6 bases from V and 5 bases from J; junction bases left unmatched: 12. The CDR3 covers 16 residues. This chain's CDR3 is CASRRAGWENTGELFF. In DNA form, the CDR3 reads TGTGCCAGCAGGAGAGCGGGATGGGAGAATACCGGGGAGCTGTTTTTT.

The CDR3 DNA reads TGTGCCAGCAGTTCGGGACTCCAAAATTCACCCCTCCACTTT. This sequence encodes CASSSGLQNSPLHF. The chain links TRBV6-5 to TRBJ1-6; D perhaps matches TRBD1 (5 bases). Per the germline V gene, CDR1 is MNHEY and CDR2 is SVGAGI. Trimming stripped 4 bases from V and 7 bases from J, with 11 bases between. The length of the CDR3 is 14 residues.

The CDR3 protein is CAQGQQNSPLHF. The CDR3 coding sequence is TGTGCCCAGGGACAGCAGAATTCACCCCTCCACTTT. The V call is TRBV6-4, the J call TRBJ1-6, with 7 bases matching TRBD1. There are 12 residues in the CDR3. V was clipped by 11 bases and J by 7 bases; unmatched bases: 5. Germline lookup yields CDR1 MRHNA and CDR2 SNTAGT.

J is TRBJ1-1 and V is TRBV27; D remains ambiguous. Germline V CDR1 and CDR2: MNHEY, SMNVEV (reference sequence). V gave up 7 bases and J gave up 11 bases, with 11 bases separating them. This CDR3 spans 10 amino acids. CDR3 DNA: TGTGCCAGCATCGGTCCCCCGGCTTTCTTT. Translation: CASIGPPAFF.

Here the CDR3 reads CASGTSGMGEQYF. The CDR3 bases are TGTGCCAGTGGGACTAGCGGGATGGGGGAGCAGTACTTC. This chain joins TRBV19 and TRBJ2-7; TRBD2 aligns across 13 bases. CDR3 length: 13 amino acids. V lost 8 bases, J lost 7 bases, and 5 bases stayed unmatched. Per the germline V gene, CDR1 is LNHDA and CDR2 is SQIVND (reference sequence).

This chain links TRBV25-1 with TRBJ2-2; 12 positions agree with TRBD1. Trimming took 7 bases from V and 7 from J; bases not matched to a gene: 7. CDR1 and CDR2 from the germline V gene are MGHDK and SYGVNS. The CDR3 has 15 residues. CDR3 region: CASNPGQGARGELFF. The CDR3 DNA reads TGTGCCAGCAATCCGGGACAGGGGGCCCGCGGGGAGCTGTTTTTT.

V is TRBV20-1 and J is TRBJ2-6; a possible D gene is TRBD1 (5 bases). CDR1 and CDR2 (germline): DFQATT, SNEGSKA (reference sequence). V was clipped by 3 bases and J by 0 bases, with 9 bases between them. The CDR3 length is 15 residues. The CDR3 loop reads CSASAQGSGANVLTF. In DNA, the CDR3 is TGCAGTGCTAGTGCTCAGGGCTCTGGGGCCAACGTCCTGACTTTC.

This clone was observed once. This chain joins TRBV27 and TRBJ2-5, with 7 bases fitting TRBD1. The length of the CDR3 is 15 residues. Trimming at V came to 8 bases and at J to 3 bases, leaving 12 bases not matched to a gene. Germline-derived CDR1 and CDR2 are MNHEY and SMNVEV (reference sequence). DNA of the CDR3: TGTGCCAGCCGCCAGGGGGTGAACATAGAAGAGACCCAGTACTTC. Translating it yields CASRQGVNIEETQYF.

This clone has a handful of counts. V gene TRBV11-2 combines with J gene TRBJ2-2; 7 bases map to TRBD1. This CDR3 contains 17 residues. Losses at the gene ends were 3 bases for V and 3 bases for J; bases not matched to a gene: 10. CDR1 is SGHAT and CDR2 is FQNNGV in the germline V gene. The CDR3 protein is CASSFAGTELYTGELFF. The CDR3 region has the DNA TGTGCCAGCAGCTTCGCCGGGACAGAGCTCTACACCGGGGAGCTGTTTTTT.

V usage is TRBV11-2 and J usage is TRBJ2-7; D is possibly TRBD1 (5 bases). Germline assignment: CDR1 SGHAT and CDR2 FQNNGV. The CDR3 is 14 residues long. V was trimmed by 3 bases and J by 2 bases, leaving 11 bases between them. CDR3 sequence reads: CASSLAGLAYEQYF. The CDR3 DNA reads TGTGCCAGCAGCTTGGCAGGGCTGGCCTACGAGCAGTACTTC.

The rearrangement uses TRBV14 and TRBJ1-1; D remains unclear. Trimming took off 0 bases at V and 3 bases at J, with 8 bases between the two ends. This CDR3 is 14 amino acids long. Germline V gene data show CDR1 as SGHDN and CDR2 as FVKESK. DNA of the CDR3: TGTGCCAGCAGCCAAGAGGTGGGCGACACTGAAGCTTTCTTT. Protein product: CASSQEVGDTEAFF.